A single sample is the source of the 9 T cell receptor beta chains below, sequenced in a study of blood T cell repertoires in COVID-19. Assay: immunoSEQ multiplex PCR; the TCRdb copy retains only in-frame clones and omits some. The table includes around 80,000 clones, about 82% detected once. The sample comprised peripheral blood. Every receptor here comes from a man between 50 and 59 years old with COVID-19, enrolled during active disease.

This chain links TRBV29-1 with TRBJ1-3; 7 bases align to TRBD1. V lost 4 bases, J lost 0 bases, and 3 bases stayed unmatched. The CDR3 has 14 residues. Germline V gives CDR1 SQVTM, CDR2 ANQGSEA. CDR3 DNA sequence: TGCAGCGTTGGACAGGGTTCCTCTGGAAACACCATATATTTT. Amino acids: CSVGQGSSGNTIYF. The complete variable domain, with remaining parts taken from reference TRBV29-1 and TRBJ1-3, reads SAVISQKPSRDICQRGTSLTIQCQVDSQVTMMFWYRQQPGQSLTLIATANQGSEATYESGFVIDKFPISRPNLTFSTLTVSNMSPEDSSIYLCSVGQGSSGNTIYFGEGSWLTVV.

The chain is built from TRBV12-3 or TRBV12-4 and TRBJ1-5; D gene unclear. This CDR3 has 13 amino acids. Trimming stripped 2 bases from V and 1 base from J, with 3 bases between. This chain's CDR3 is CASSLTSNQPQHF. DNA of the CDR3: TGTGCCAGCAGTTTAACAAGCAATCAGCCCCAGCATTTT.

The chain is built from TRBV28 and TRBJ2-3, with D unresolved. The CDR3 totals 14 residues. Trimming cost V 7 bases and J 0 bases, with 11 bases left between them. CDR1 and CDR2 from the germline V gene are MDHEN and SYDVKM. The CDR3 spells CASTNPTSTDTQYF. Written as DNA, the CDR3 is TGTGCCAGCACCAACCCGACTAGCACAGATACGCAGTATTTT. Complete variable domain (other parts from reference TRBV28 and TRBJ2-3): DVKVTQSSRYLVKRTGEKVFLECVQDMDHENMFWYRQDPGLGLRLIYFSYDVKMKEKGDIPEGYSVSREKKERFSLILESASTNQTSMYLCASTNPTSTDTQYFGPGTRLTVL.

The sample holds a few counts of this clone. The chain combines TRBV12-3 or TRBV12-4 with TRBJ1-1; D call uncertain. CDR3 length: 11 amino acids. V was pared by 6 bases and J by 8 bases, with 10 bases between. CDR3 in DNA: TGTGCCAGCAGAGGACCGGGAGAAGCTTTCTTT. Translated: CASRGPGEAFF.

The CDR3 DNA is TGTGCCAGCAGCAGAACACAGGGGGCGTTTGAAAAACTGTTTTTT. This encodes CASSRTQGAFEKLFF. The chain is built from TRBV7-8 and TRBJ1-4; 9 nucleotides agree with TRBD1. The V and J ends lost 5 bases and 7 bases, in that order; junction bases with no gene match: 8. The CDR3 is 15 amino acids. Germline CDR1 reads SGHVS; CDR2 reads FQNEAQ.

V usage is TRBV6-5 and J usage is TRBJ2-3; 10 bases are a match to TRBD2. V trimming: 2 bases; J trimming: 6 bases; junction bases outside the gene matches: 8. CDR1 MNHEY and CDR2 SVGAGI come from the germline V gene. This CDR3 contains 16 residues. In DNA, the CDR3 is TGTGCCAGCAGTTACCGTCCGGGACTAGCGTCCGATACGCAGTATTTT. Its protein product is CASSYRPGLASDTQYF.

The V and J genes are TRBV6-1 and TRBJ2-2; D is perhaps TRBD1 (6 bases). Germline-derived CDR1 and CDR2 are MNHNS and SASEGT. V was clipped by 2 bases and J by 4 bases, with 11 bases between them. CDR3 length: 15 amino acids. As DNA, the CDR3 is TGTGCCAGCAGTGAATGGGCAGGGGTCACCGGGGAGCTGTTTTTT. Amino acids: CASSEWAGVTGELFF.

The genes are TRBV6-6 and TRBJ2-1, with D perhaps TRBD1 (6 bases). Deletions cut 6 bases from V and 0 bases from J, with 6 bases between. Germline V gives CDR1 MNHNY, CDR2 SVGAGI (reference sequence). The CDR3 loop spans 13 amino acids. CDR3 in amino acids: CASRDSSYNEQFF. The CDR3 nucleotides read TGTGCCAGCAGGGACAGCTCCTACAATGAGCAGTTCTTC.

The gene calls are TRBV7-8 and TRBJ1-1, with D possibly being TRBD1 (5 bases). This CDR3 contains 15 residues. The V end was cut by 1 base, the J end by 3 bases, with 12 bases between. Germline CDR1 and CDR2: SGHVS and FQNEAQ. The CDR3 DNA reads as TGTGCCAGCAGCTTAGTGGCAGGGCGATACACTGAAGCTTTCTTT. This codes for CASSLVAGRYTEAFF.